This is a list of T cell receptor beta chains from one sample in a study of blood T cell repertoires in COVID-19. Clones were read by immunoSEQ multiplex PCR, and TCRdb kept only the in-frame ones, dropping some. The table lists about 110,000 clones, around four fifths of them singletons. Specimen: peripheral blood. These receptors came from a woman aged 55-70 years with acute or convalescent COVID-19. The CDR3 runs from the conserved cysteine through the conserved F or W. A D gene is named only where the DNA matches it firmly.

D gene: NA
V gene: TRBV28
J gene: TRBJ2-7
CDR3 DNA: TGTGCCAGCAGTCGAGGAGGTCAGTTAGGCTCCTACGAGCAGTACTTC
CDR3 protein: CASSRGGQLGSYEQYF

D gene: NA
V gene: TRBV18
J gene: TRBJ2-6
CDR3 DNA: TGTGCCAGCCAGGACTCTGGGGCCAACGTCCTGACTTTC
CDR3 protein: CASQDSGANVLTF

D gene: TRBD2
V gene: TRBV5-4
J gene: TRBJ2-3
CDR3 DNA: TGTGCCAGCAGGGGTAGCGGGACTAGCACAGATACGCAGTATTTT
CDR3 protein: CASRGSGTSTDTQYF

D gene: TRBD2
V gene: TRBV5-1
J gene: TRBJ2-1
CDR3 DNA: TGCGCCAGCACCCGGCCCAGCGGGGCGAACAATGAGCAGTTCTTC
CDR3 protein: CASTRPSGANNEQFF

D gene: NA
V gene: TRBV2
J gene: TRBJ2-2
CDR3 DNA: TGTGCCAGCAGGGCACAGAACGCGAACACCGGGGAGCTGTTTTTT
CDR3 protein: CASRAQNANTGELFF

D gene: NA
V gene: TRBV18
J gene: TRBJ1-1
CDR3 DNA: TGTGCCAGCTCAGCCCAAACAGGGCCTTCCCAAGCTTTCTTT
CDR3 protein: CASSAQTGPSQAFF

D gene: NA
V gene: TRBV7-9
J gene: TRBJ1-2
CDR3 DNA: TGTGCCAGCAGCTTAGCAGCAGGCTATGGCTACACCTTC
CDR3 protein: CASSLAAGYGYTF

D gene: TRBD1
V gene: TRBV2
J gene: TRBJ2-7
CDR3 DNA: TGTGCCAGCAGATCGGGGACAGGGTCCTACGAGCAGTACTTC
CDR3 protein: CASRSGTGSYEQYF

D gene: NA
V gene: TRBV4-1
J gene: TRBJ2-2
CDR3 DNA: TGCGCCAGCAGCACGCAGACCGGGGAGCTGTTTTTT
CDR3 protein: CASSTQTGELFF

D gene: TRBD1
V gene: TRBV29-1
J gene: TRBJ1-2
CDR3 DNA: TGCAGCGTTGAAAAGGCAGGGGGCGGTAACTATGGCTACACCTTC
CDR3 protein: CSVEKAGGGNYGYTF

D gene: NA
V gene: TRBV27
J gene: TRBJ1-4
CDR3 DNA: TGTGCCAGCAGTCGATACATGTTGACTAATGAAAAACTGTTTTTT
CDR3 protein: CASSRYMLTNEKLFF

D gene: TRBD2
V gene: TRBV7-8
J gene: TRBJ2-7
CDR3 DNA: TGTGCCAGCAGCCCCCCCCGTAGTAGCGGGAGTTTCTACGAGCAGTACTTC
CDR3 protein: CASSPPRSSGSFYEQYF

D gene: TRBD1
V gene: TRBV11-2
J gene: TRBJ2-4
CDR3 DNA: TGTGCCAGCAGCCGCGGGCAGGGGGCGTTAAACATTCAGTACTTC
CDR3 protein: CASSRGQGALNIQYF

D gene: NA
V gene: TRBV3-1/TRBV3-2
J gene: TRBJ2-5
CDR3 DNA: TGTGCCAGCAGCCGGAAGGGGGGACAGTCGGGAGAGACCCAGTACTTC
CDR3 protein: CASSRKGGQSGETQYF

D gene: TRBD2
V gene: TRBV6-5
J gene: TRBJ2-1
CDR3 DNA: TGTGCCAGCACCCGACTAGCGGGAAGCAATGAGCAGTTCTTC
CDR3 protein: CASTRLAGSNEQFF

D gene: TRBD1
V gene: TRBV7-6
J gene: TRBJ1-2
CDR3 DNA: TGTGCCAGCAGCCCCGACAGGGTTGGCTACACCTTC
CDR3 protein: CASSPDRVGYTF

D gene: NA
V gene: TRBV11-3
J gene: TRBJ2-4
CDR3 DNA: TGTGCCAGCAGCCCTGGCGGGGTCTCTAACATTCAGTACTTC
CDR3 protein: CASSPGGVSNIQYF

D gene: TRBD1
V gene: TRBV6-5
J gene: TRBJ1-1
CDR3 DNA: TGTGCCAGCAGTTACTTTACAGGGGGGAGTGACACTGAAGCTTTCTTT
CDR3 protein: CASSYFTGGSDTEAFF

D gene: NA
V gene: TRBV5-1
J gene: TRBJ2-7
CDR3 DNA: TGCGCCAGCAGCTTGGCACCGGTGTCCGAGCAGTACTTC
CDR3 protein: CASSLAPVSEQYF

D gene: NA
V gene: TRBV12-3/TRBV12-4
J gene: TRBJ1-6
CDR3 DNA: TGTGCCAGCAGTCCCGGGTATAATTCACCCCTCCACTTT
CDR3 protein: CASSPGYNSPLHF

D gene: NA
V gene: TRBV7-9
J gene: TRBJ2-7
CDR3 DNA: TGTGCCAGCAGCTTCGGCAGCCAGGGGTGGGACGAGCAGTACTTC
CDR3 protein: CASSFGSQGWDEQYF

D gene: NA
V gene: TRBV3-1/TRBV3-2
J gene: TRBJ2-1
CDR3 DNA: TGTGCCAGCAGCCAAGCCACACTAGCTTCTCCTGAGCAGTTCTTC
CDR3 protein: CASSQATLASPEQFF

D gene: NA
V gene: TRBV7-2
J gene: TRBJ1-2
CDR3 DNA: TGTGCCAGCAGCTTAGCGGAGGGGTATGGCTACACCTTC
CDR3 protein: CASSLAEGYGYTF

D gene: NA
V gene: TRBV7-9
J gene: TRBJ1-1
CDR3 DNA: TGTGCCAGCAGCTTAGACATGAACACTGAAGCTTTCTTT
CDR3 protein: CASSLDMNTEAFF